This T cell receptor beta chain was sequenced for a study of T cell responses to AZD1222 COVID-19 vaccine. The study, taken as a whole, reports: Donor demographics were predominantly white British with a female majority; clonal diversity may be underestimated. Targeting of unmutated variant regions was reportedly seen in nearly half of spike-specific TCRs.

With respect to this clone: The antigen remains unidentified.

Sequenced by immunoSEQ multiplex PCR; TCRdb stores in-frame clones only, minus some. The sample holds 140,000 to 150,000 clones; about 92% are singletons and the top ten take about 8.6%. Source: peripheral blood, taken on day 0 of AZD1222 vaccination. This clonotype was obtained from an adult in good health.

In nucleotides, the CDR3 is TGTGCCAGCTCACCGAATTCCCAGGGAAGGCCGAGCACTGAAGCTTTCTTT. Translating gives CASSPNSQGRPSTEAFF. The V gene is TRBV18, the J gene TRBJ1-1, with a tentative D call TRBD1 (5 bases). The CDR3 is 17 amino acids. Germline loops: CDR1 KGHSH, CDR2 LQKENI. The V gene lost 3 bases and the J gene lost 4 bases, with 21 bases spanning the gap.